This T cell receptor (beta chain) is drawn from a study of regulatory T cells in long-lasting Graves disease. General study points: Sample size, which was small, may have reduced accuracy. Persistent cases of Graves' showed reduced TCR diversity relative to newly diagnosed patients. Preferential use of TRBV28, TRBJ1-2 and TRBJ2-5 was seen in persistent disease.

This clonotype was counted ten times or more. Its specificity is unknown. The V end lost 6 bases, the J end lost 9 bases, and 18 bases lay between the germline ends. This CDR3 contains 14 residues. Germline CDR1 and CDR2: DFQATT and SNEGSKA (reference sequence). Time point denoted: persistent/refractory GD, antithyroid drugs over 5 years with positive TRAb. After RNA was extracted from PBMCs, the TCR library was made from it. With iRepertoire HTBI primers and Arm-PCR of CDR3 regions, TCR beta libraries were built. Original processing methods: Overall, samples carried approximately 60 TRBV and some 15 TRBJ segments. Via MiXCR, TCRdb re-called the multiplex PCR reads, giving one row per CDR3 protein. The V and J calls come from TCRdb's annotation, not from the publication. The sample lists 300,000 to 500,000 distinct CDR3 sequences; around 20% were seen once.

The rearrangement links TRBV20-1 to TRBJ1-6; D uncertain. The origin of this receptor is a female donor with Graves disease. Sequences were derived from peripheral blood mononuclear cells (PBMCs), sampled when the disease was refractory, from a patient treated with antithyroid drugs. CDR3 in amino acids: CSASFPSGGSPLHF. In DNA form, the CDR3 reads TGCAGTGCCTCCTTTCCCAGCGGAGGTTCACCCCTCCACTTT.